These T cell receptor beta chains were read from a single sample in a study of control samples from healthy donors and cancer patients. Sequencing was performed with immunoSEQ multiplex PCR; in TCRdb, only in-frame clones are kept and a portion is missing. Among some 89,000 clones listed, roughly 86% were seen once. Specimen: blood. Receptors were obtained from a man younger than 40 in good health. Each CDR3 is given without its conserved first and last residue. D genes are given only for firm matches.

TRBJ2-3 - TRBV5-1 ASSLAEGGSTDTQY
TRBJ1-2 - TRBV5-6 ASSPLGSTGGYGYT
TRBJ2-1 - TRBV20-1 SAMRLAEQF
TRBJ1-4 TRBD1 TRBV6-5 ASGRQGSNEKLF
TRBJ1-1 TRBD1 TRBV27 ASSFGTGRFTEAF
TRBJ2-4 - TRBV27 ASILLPPGRGYVKNIQY
TRBJ1-5 - TRBV30 AWNRGNQPQH
TRBJ1-3 - TRBV5-1 ASSLSRGNTIY
TRBJ2-5 - TRBV6-1 ASSDGLPGTQY
TRBJ2-2 TRBD2 TRBV5-5 ASSMGLAGGNTGELF
TRBJ1-2 TRBD1 TRBV5-6 ASSPTYRGRGKGYT
TRBJ2-3 TRBD2 TRBV6-6 ASSYSAGGDTQY
TRBJ2-1 TRBD2 TRBV6-1 ASSETSGGANNEQF
TRBJ2-5 TRBD2 TRBV27 ASSQRGAKWETQY
TRBJ1-6 TRBD1 TRBV13 ASSFLDRDNSPLH
TRBJ2-1 - TRBV3-1/TRBV3-2 ASSHGAGEQF
TRBJ1-2 - TRBV3-1/TRBV3-2 ASSQDWGGGRGYT
TRBJ2-3 - TRBV11-3 ASSGGTLPEGTQY
TRBJ2-3 - TRBV5-6 ASSLSLRGMLDTQY
TRBJ2-3 - TRBV6-6 ATKTILADTQY
TRBJ1-2 - TRBV19 ASSAGDSNYGYT
TRBJ2-2 - TRBV18 ASSPGVGELF
TRBJ2-1 TRBD2 TRBV2 ASSEDLAGAYNEQF
TRBJ1-4 TRBD1 TRBV2 ASRTGNEKLF
TRBJ2-5 - TRBV5-3 ARSLFRGQQETQY
TRBJ1-1 - TRBV4-1 ASSQGGGGGTEAF
TRBJ1-4 TRBD1 TRBV7-8 ASSRDRGQEKLF
TRBJ1-2 - TRBV19 ASSYVGHLYGYT
TRBJ1-1 - TRBV9 ASSVGLRTEAF
TRBJ1-2 TRBD1 TRBV29-1 SVGGQGVGYT
TRBJ1-1 TRBD1 TRBV6-6 ASSSLQGMNTEAF
TRBJ1-1 - TRBV5-1 ASSLAFGLNTEAF
TRBJ2-7 - TRBV30 AWSLQSSYEQY
TRBJ1-1 - TRBV10-2 ASSERTDSSAF
TRBJ1-5 - TRBV18 ASRPGGGIDSNQPQH
TRBJ1-2 TRBD1 TRBV5-4 ASSNTGDGYT
TRBJ1-1 - TRBV9 ASSRGAGNTEAF
TRBJ1-1 TRBD1 TRBV18 ASSPGTGLNTEAF
TRBJ1-2 - TRBV11-3 ASSLDGGAHGYT
TRBJ2-2 TRBD2 TRBV11-3 ASSLPVRAGGTGELF
TRBJ2-3 TRBD2 TRBV9 ASSASPGLATPTDTQY
TRBJ2-2 - TRBV5-1 ASSFQSFGTGELF
TRBJ1-4 - TRBV29-1 SVAVNEKLF
TRBJ2-1 - TRBV9 ASTPSGDNEQF
TRBJ2-3 - TRBV7-2 ASSPGLSGVSDTQY
TRBJ2-3 - TRBV11-1 ASRRSDGRTDTQY
TRBJ2-1 TRBD1 TRBV9 ASSVKDRGRGEQF
TRBJ2-1 TRBD2 TRBV10-3 AISLAGGPSYNEQF
TRBJ1-5 - TRBV5-8 ASSLLGVSNQPQH
TRBJ1-1 - TRBV7-2 ASSPQPNTEAF
TRBJ2-1 TRBD2 TRBV10-3 AIKTLSGGNNEQF
TRBJ1-1 - TRBV6-5 ASNTAFQKKRAF
TRBJ2-1 TRBD1 TRBV27 ASSEGQGGNEQF
TRBJ2-7 - TRBV5-6 ASSLGRIGEEQY
TRBJ2-3 - TRBV10-1 ASSGSAPGTQY
TRBJ2-7 TRBD1 TRBV11-2 ASSPSDRLFSQY
TRBJ1-1 - TRBV10-3 AISESSPQNTEAF
TRBJ1-5 - TRBV7-9 ASSQGKQPQH
TRBJ1-1 - TRBV18 ASSPPGVFEAF